This T cell receptor (beta chain) originates from a study of shared clonotypes between healthy human individuals. Study in general: The plates for each donor numbered three CD4 naive, three CD4 memory, two CD8 naive and one CD8 memory. Study results and caveats: Owing to a small donor count, the genetic and exposure-history diversity represented was limited.

A word on this clone: Its antigen is currently unknown.

The ends were cut back, 0 bases at V and 4 bases at J, with 11 bases in the middle. CDR3 length equals 14 residues. CDR1 is SGDLS, CDR2 YYNGEE, per germline. In the source study's methods: ImmunoSEQ output held junction-only sequences without quality scores, so filtering differed. Assay used: immunoSEQ multiplex PCR; TCRdb lists only in-frame clones, some missing. V and J calls plus clone size are reproduced from that table; the DNA served to infer D and trimming. The sample consists of fewer than 1.8 million clones, around 98.5% of them appearing once. CD4+ cells underwent separation, giving CD45RA+ naive and CD45RA-negative memory subsets.

The chain is built from TRBV9 and TRBJ2-7; D gene ambiguous. Sequencing was done on a sample of naive CD4+ T cells sorted from blood. Subset here: CD45RA+ positively selected. The TCR sequence derives from a man younger than 45 in good health. The CDR3 DNA reads TGTGCCAGCAGCGTAGGTCTGCATACGTACGAGCAGTACTTC. Residues: CASSVGLHTYEQYF.